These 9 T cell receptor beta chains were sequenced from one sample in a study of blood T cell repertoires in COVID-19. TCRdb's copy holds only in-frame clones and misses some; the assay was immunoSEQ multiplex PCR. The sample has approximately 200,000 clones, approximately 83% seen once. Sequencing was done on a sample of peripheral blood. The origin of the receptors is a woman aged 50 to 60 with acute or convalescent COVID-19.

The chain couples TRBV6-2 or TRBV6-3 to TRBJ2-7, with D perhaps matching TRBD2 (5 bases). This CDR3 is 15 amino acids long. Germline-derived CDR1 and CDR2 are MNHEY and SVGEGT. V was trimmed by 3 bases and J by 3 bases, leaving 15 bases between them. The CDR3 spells CASSYPSGLRYEQYF. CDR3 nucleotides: TGTGCCAGCAGTTATCCCTCTGGACTTCGCTACGAGCAGTACTTC.

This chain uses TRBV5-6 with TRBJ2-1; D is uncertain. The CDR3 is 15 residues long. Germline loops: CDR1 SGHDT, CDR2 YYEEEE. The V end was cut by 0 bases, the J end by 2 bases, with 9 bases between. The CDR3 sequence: CASSLGGIAYNEQFF. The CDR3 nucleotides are TGTGCCAGCAGCTTGGGCGGAATAGCCTACAATGAGCAGTTCTTC.

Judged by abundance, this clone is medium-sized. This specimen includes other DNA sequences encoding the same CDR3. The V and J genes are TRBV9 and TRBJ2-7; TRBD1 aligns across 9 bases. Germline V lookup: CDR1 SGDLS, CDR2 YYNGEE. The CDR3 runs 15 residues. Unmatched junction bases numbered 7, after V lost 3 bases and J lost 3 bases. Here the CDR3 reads CASSEGQGSSYEQYF. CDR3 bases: TGTGCCAGCAGCGAAGGACAGGGGAGTAGCTACGAGCAGTACTTC.

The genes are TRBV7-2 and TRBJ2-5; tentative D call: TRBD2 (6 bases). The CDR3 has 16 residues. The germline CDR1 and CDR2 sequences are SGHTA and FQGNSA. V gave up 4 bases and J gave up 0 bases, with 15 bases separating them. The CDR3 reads CASSSFRAGYQETQYF. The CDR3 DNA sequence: TGTGCCAGCAGCTCGTTTAGGGCGGGGTACCAAGAGACCCAGTACTTC. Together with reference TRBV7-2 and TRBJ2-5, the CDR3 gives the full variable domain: GAGVSQSPSNKVTEKGKDVELRCDPISGHTALYWYRQSLGQGLEFLIYFQGNSAPDKSGLPSDRFSAERTGGSVSTLTIQRTQQEDSAVYLCASSSFRAGYQETQYFGPGTRLLVL.

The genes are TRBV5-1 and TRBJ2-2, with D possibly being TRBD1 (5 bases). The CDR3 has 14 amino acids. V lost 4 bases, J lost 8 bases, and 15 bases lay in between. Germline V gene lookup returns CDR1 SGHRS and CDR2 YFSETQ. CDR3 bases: TGCGCCAGCAGCCTGGATGGACATTCTGGGGAGCTGTTTTTT. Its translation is CASSLDGHSGELFF.

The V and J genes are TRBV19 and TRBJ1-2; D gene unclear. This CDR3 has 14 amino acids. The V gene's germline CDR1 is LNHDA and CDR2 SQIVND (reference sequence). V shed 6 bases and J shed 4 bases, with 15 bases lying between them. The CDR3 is CASSPGGSVYGYTF. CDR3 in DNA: TGTGCCAGTAGCCCAGGAGGGTCTGTCTATGGCTACACCTTC.

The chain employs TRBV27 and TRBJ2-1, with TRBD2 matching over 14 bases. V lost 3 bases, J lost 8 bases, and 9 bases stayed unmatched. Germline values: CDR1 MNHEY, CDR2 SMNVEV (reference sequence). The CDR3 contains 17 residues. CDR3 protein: CASSLKAGTSGSDEQFF. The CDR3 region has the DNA TGTGCCAGCAGTTTGAAGGCGGGGACTAGCGGGAGTGATGAGCAGTTCTTC.

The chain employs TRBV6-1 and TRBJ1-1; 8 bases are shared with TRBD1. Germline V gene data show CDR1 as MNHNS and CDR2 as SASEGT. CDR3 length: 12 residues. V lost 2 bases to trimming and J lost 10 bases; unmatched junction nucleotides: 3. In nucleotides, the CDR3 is TGTGCCAGCAGTGAACGTACAGGGGGAGCTTTCTTT. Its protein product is CASSERTGGAFF.

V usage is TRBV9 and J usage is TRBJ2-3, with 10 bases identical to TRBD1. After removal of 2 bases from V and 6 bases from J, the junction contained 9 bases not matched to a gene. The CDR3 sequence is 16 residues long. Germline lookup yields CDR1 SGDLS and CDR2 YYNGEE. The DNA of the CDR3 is TGTGCCAGCAGCGTCGCCGGGACAGGGGAGGAGGATACGCAGTATTTT. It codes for CASSVAGTGEEDTQYF.